The 24 T cell receptor beta chains presented below share a single source sample, sequenced in a study of cytomegalovirus exposure and HLA in healthy donors. Use of 60 Vbeta and 13 Jbeta primers characterized the PCR. Method: immunoSEQ multiplex PCR; TCRdb's copy keeps in-frame clones and lacks some. The table lists approximately 190,000 clones, roughly four fifths of them singletons. The sample consisted of PBMCs. The source is a woman under 30 in good health and CMV-seropositive.

J is TRBJ1-6 and V is TRBV5-6, with D hard to call. The CDR3 has 15 amino acids. Germline values: CDR1 SGHDT, CDR2 YYEEEE. The germline V and J ends were trimmed by 6 bases and 7 bases, with 17 bases remaining between them. The CDR3 loop is CASMLSREMNSPLHF. CDR3 coding DNA: TGTGCCAGCATGTTGTCCCGGGAAATGAATTCACCCCTCCACTTT.

The chain is built from TRBV6-1 and TRBJ1-6, with TRBD1 identical over 9 bases. The CDR3 loop spans 15 amino acids. The V segment lost 5 bases and the J segment 6 bases; nucleotides outside the gene matches: 5. Germline values: CDR1 MNHNS, CDR2 SASEGT. The chain's CDR3 is CASSKRTGVNSPLHF. The CDR3 nucleotides are TGTGCCAGCAGTAAAAGGACAGGGGTTAATTCACCCCTCCACTTT.

This clone was counted between two and nine times. The chain has TRBV6-5 and TRBJ2-1, with 7 bases aligning to TRBD2. Germline assignment: CDR1 MNHEY and CDR2 SVGAGI. The CDR3 has 15 residues. After removal of 6 bases from V and 2 bases from J, the junction contained 7 bases not matched to a gene. CDR3 sequence: CASRIDGGTYNEQFF. CDR3 DNA sequence: TGTGCCAGCAGGATTGACGGGGGGACCTACAATGAGCAGTTCTTC.

The chain uses TRBV4-3 and TRBJ2-3; possibly TRBD2 for D (6 bases). The CDR3 has 15 residues. Trimming removed 0 bases at V and 2 bases at J, with 9 bases between. Germline CDR1 reads LGHNA; CDR2 reads YSLEER. CDR3 amino acids: CASSQDWRDTDTQYF. DNA of the CDR3: TGCGCCAGCAGCCAAGATTGGCGGGACACAGATACGCAGTATTTT.

DNA of the CDR3: TGTGCCAGCAGCTTAGTACAATCTACAGATACGCAGTATTTT. This sequence encodes CASSLVQSTDTQYF. This chain links TRBV11-2 with TRBJ2-3; D uncertain. There are 14 residues in the CDR3. The germline V and J ends were trimmed by 1 base and 3 bases, with 8 bases remaining between them. Germline CDR1 is SGHAT and CDR2 is FQNNGV.

The chain joins TRBV7-2 to TRBJ1-5; 9 bases fit TRBD1. With V trimmed by 1 base and J by 5 bases, 3 bases remained unmatched. The germline gives CDR1 SGHTA, CDR2 FQGNSA. The CDR3 spans 15 residues. The CDR3 reads CASSLVGQGYQPQHF. The CDR3 nucleotides read TGTGCCAGCAGCTTAGTGGGACAGGGATATCAGCCCCAGCATTTT.

The chain joins TRBV19 to TRBJ1-4, with D uncertain. Germline CDR1 is LNHDA and CDR2 is SQIVND (reference sequence). Between the trimmed V and J ends, which lost 7 bases and 7 bases, there was a span of 13 bases. This CDR3 is built from 13 residues. The CDR3 coding sequence is TGTGCCAGTACGGAACAGCCCGGTGAAAAACTGTTTTTT. It translates to CASTEQPGEKLFF.

V and J are TRBV7-2 and TRBJ1-6; 9 bases are shared with TRBD1. The CDR3 is 17 amino acids. V shed 5 bases and J 5 bases; nucleotides not matched to a gene: 10. The germline CDR1 and CDR2 sequences are SGHTA and FQGNSA. The DNA for the CDR3 is TGTGCCAGCAGCCTAATAATACAGGGGGCGGATAATTCACCCCTCCACTTT. Its translation is CASSLIIQGADNSPLHF.

This clone has a handful of counts. The CDR3 sequence: CATSRVGGQPQHF. Written as DNA, the CDR3 is TGTGCCACCAGCAGAGTAGGGGGACAGCCCCAGCATTTT. This sequence joins TRBV15 and TRBJ1-5; a weak D match, TRBD1 (6 bases). This CDR3 has 13 residues. Germline CDR1 and CDR2: LNHNV and YYDKDF (reference sequence). The V gene lost 1 base and the J gene lost 7 bases, with 8 bases spanning the gap. Supplemented by reference TRBV15 and TRBJ1-5, the full variable domain reads DAMVIQNPRYQVTQFGKPVTLSCSQTLNHNVMYWYQQKSSQAPKLLFHYYDKDFNNEADTPDNFQSRRPNTSFCFLDIRSPGLGDTAMYLCATSRVGGQPQHFGDGTRLSIL.

The V gene is TRBV2, the J gene TRBJ2-5; a possible D gene is TRBD2 (5 bases). This CDR3 comprises 17 residues. Trimming stripped 3 bases from V and 0 bases from J, with 17 bases between. CDR1 and CDR2 from the germline V gene are SNHLY and FYNNEI. DNA of the CDR3: TGTGCCAGCAGTGATTTTACGGGATTCTCGTACCAAGAGACCCAGTACTTC. Residues: CASSDFTGFSYQETQYF.

The chain uses TRBV4-2 and TRBJ2-5; 8 bases fit TRBD1. The CDR3 extends over 17 amino acids. In germline, CDR1 is LGHNA, CDR2 YNFKEQ. The V gene end was trimmed by 3 bases and the J gene end by 2 bases; junction bases not matched to a gene: 11. The CDR3: CASSQGVRTGWQETQYF. CDR3 sequence (DNA): TGTGCCAGCAGCCAGGGCGTTAGGACAGGGTGGCAAGAGACCCAGTACTTC.

The genes are TRBV5-4 and TRBJ1-2, with TRBD1 matching 8 bases. Trimming cost V 1 base and J 8 bases; bases outside gene matches: 4. Germline loops: CDR1 SGHNT, CDR2 YYREEE (reference sequence). This CDR3 has 13 residues. In DNA, the CDR3 is TGTGCCAGCAGCTTGCCGACAGGGGTAGGCTACACCTTC. Its protein is CASSLPTGVGYTF.

The chain carries TRBV11-3 and TRBJ2-3; 9 nucleotides match TRBD1. The CDR3 has 15 residues. Germline V CDR1 and CDR2: SGHNT, YENEEA. With V trimmed by 4 bases and J by 5 bases, 7 bases remained unmatched. The CDR3 DNA sequence: TGTGCCAGCAGCTCGGGACAGGGAGAGGTAGATACGCAGTATTTT. Translating gives CASSSGQGEVDTQYF.

This clone was counted a few times. The chain combines TRBV30 with TRBJ1-5; D uncertain. Germline V CDR1 and CDR2: GTSNPN, SVGIG (reference sequence). CDR3 length: 16 residues. The ends were cut back, 0 bases at V and 7 bases at J, with 19 bases in the middle. The CDR3 is CAWSVPGGGIYQPQHF. CDR3 sequence (DNA): TGTGCCTGGAGTGTACCCGGAGGCGGGATTTACCAGCCCCAGCATTTT.

The chain uses TRBV4-2 and TRBJ2-2, with D tentatively TRBD1 (5 bases). The length of the CDR3 is 16 residues. CDR1 and CDR2 (germline): LGHNA, YNFKEQ. Trimming cost V 0 bases and J 1 base, with 9 bases left between them. The CDR3 nucleotides read TGTGCCAGCAGCCAAGAGGGGCAGGTGAACACCGGGGAGCTGTTTTTT. Its translation: CASSQEGQVNTGELFF.

This chain uses TRBV29-1 with TRBJ2-1; D is possibly TRBD2 (5 bases). CDR1 and CDR2 (germline): SQVTM, ANQGSEA. V lost 6 bases, J lost 7 bases, and 10 bases lay in between. The CDR3 consists of 11 residues. CDR3 in amino acids: CSVIPGNEQFF. The CDR3 DNA reads as TGCAGCGTGATCCCGGGGAATGAGCAGTTCTTC.

The rearrangement links TRBV18 to TRBJ1-2, with TRBD1 identical over 8 bases. This CDR3 region has 13 residues. V shed 6 bases, J shed 8 bases, and the junction held 8 bases outside the gene matches. Per germline, CDR1 KGHSH and CDR2 LQKENI. The DNA of the CDR3 is TGTGCCAGCTCCCCGCAGGGGGCGCGAGGCTACACCTTC. Protein product: CASSPQGARGYTF.

The V gene is TRBV6-5, the J gene TRBJ1-6; D perhaps matches TRBD1 (5 bases). The CDR3 loop spans 14 amino acids. Per germline, CDR1 MNHEY and CDR2 SVGAGI. Trimming took off 10 bases at V and 8 bases at J, with 18 bases between the two ends. The CDR3 protein is CAIPAPQGYSPLHF. The CDR3 coding sequence is TGTGCCATCCCCGCTCCCCAGGGTTATTCACCCCTCCACTTT.

This clone was seen more than once but under ten times. The chain recombines TRBV4-2 with TRBJ1-2; TRBD1 is a possible D gene (5 bases). V was pared by 1 base and J by 2 bases, with 11 bases between. The CDR3 spans 15 residues. Germline V gives CDR1 LGHNA, CDR2 YNFKEQ. CDR3 nucleotide sequence: TGTGCCAGCAGCCAAGGGGCAGGGCAAAACTATGGCTACACCTTC. Its translation: CASSQGAGQNYGYTF.

This clone came up a few times. J is TRBJ1-3 and V is TRBV9; 8 nucleotides align to TRBD1. V shed 3 bases and J 2 bases; nucleotides not matched to a gene: 1. From germline, CDR1 is SGDLS and CDR2 YYNGEE. The CDR3 is made up of 14 amino acids. As DNA, the CDR3 is TGTGCCAGCAGCGGGACAGGGCCTGGAAACACCATATATTTT. Amino acids: CASSGTGPGNTIYF.

V usage is TRBV11-2 and J usage is TRBJ2-5, with 7 bases that match TRBD2. Germline lookup yields CDR1 SGHAT and CDR2 FQNNGV. The CDR3 consists of 18 residues. The V segment lost 4 bases and the J segment 5 bases; nucleotides outside the gene matches: 19. This chain's CDR3 is CASSWPPPSQGGTETQYF. CDR3 bases: TGTGCCAGCAGCTGGCCCCCGCCCTCTCAGGGAGGGACTGAGACCCAGTACTTC.

The rearrangement links TRBV7-3 to TRBJ2-2; maybe TRBD1 (6 bases). The germline V and J ends were trimmed by 4 bases and 2 bases, with 11 bases remaining between them. The CDR3 loop spans 15 amino acids. Germline V gives CDR1 SGHTA, CDR2 FQGTGA. The CDR3, as DNA: TGTGCCAGCAGCTGGGGGCCAGAAAACACCGGGGAGCTGTTTTTT. This sequence encodes CASSWGPENTGELFF.

The gene calls are TRBV11-3 and TRBJ2-1, with D possibly TRBD1 on 6 matching bases. The V gene's germline CDR1 is SGHNT and CDR2 YENEEA. This CDR3 region has 14 residues. V was clipped by 7 bases and J by 9 bases, with 19 bases between them. This CDR3 is CASTSSTGWGEQFF. CDR3 nucleotides: TGTGCCAGCACCTCCTCGACAGGTTGGGGTGAGCAGTTCTTC. Full variable domain (missing parts from reference TRBV11-3 and TRBJ2-1): EAGVVQSPRYKIIEKKQPVAFWCNPISGHNTLYWYLQNLGQGPELLIRYENEEAVDDSQLPKDRFSAERLKGVDSTLKIQPAELGDSAVYLCASTSSTGWGEQFFGPGTRLTVL.

This clone appeared a few times. The gene calls are TRBV4-2 and TRBJ1-4, with 11 bases aligning to TRBD1. CDR1 is LGHNA, CDR2 YNFKEQ, per germline. This CDR3 comprises 16 residues. V lost 6 bases, J lost 8 bases, and 11 bases stayed unmatched. DNA for the CDR3: TGTGCCAGCAGGCTTGGACAGGGGGCCGCTAGGGAAAAACTGTTTTTT. Amino acid sequence: CASRLGQGAAREKLFF.